These 20 T cell receptor beta chains came from one sample sequenced in a study of T cell clonotyping in hematopoietic cell transplantation. Sequencing used immunoSEQ multiplex PCR; TCRdb keeps in-frame clones, though not all of them. Of about 5,000 clones listed, roughly 93% are singletons. This specimen consisted of peripheral blood mononuclear cells, obtained 100 days after allogeneic stem cell transplant. Receptors were obtained from a female patient aged 45-60 years who had an allogeneic stem cell transplant from a related donor, so the T cells may come from the graft donor. Some clones in this sample may be carry-over from other donors' samples.

The rearrangement joins TRBV11-3 to TRBJ2-1, with D possibly TRBD1 on 5 matching bases. The germline V gene has CDR1 SGHNT and CDR2 YENEEA. CDR3 length: 15 amino acids. V lost 4 bases, J lost 4 bases, and 14 bases lay in between. CDR3 nucleotides: TGTGCCAGCAGCTACGAAGCAGGGCCATACAATGAGCAGTTCTTC. Translated, it gives CASSYEAGPYNEQFF.

The chain joins TRBV7-3 to TRBJ2-3, with 14 bases fitting TRBD2. V was clipped by 5 bases and J by 4 bases; unmatched bases: 2. CDR1 and CDR2 from the germline V gene are SGHTA and FQGTGA. The CDR3 sequence is 15 residues long. CDR3 nucleotide sequence: TGTGCCAGCAGCCGACTAGCGGGGGGGGCAGATACGCAGTATTTT. Translation gives CASSRLAGGADTQYF.

The rearrangement uses TRBV4-1 and TRBJ2-4, with 11 positions matching TRBD2. Germline CDR1 MGHRA, CDR2 YSYEKL. The CDR3 totals 21 residues. The V and J ends lost 0 bases and 2 bases, in that order; junction bases with no gene match: 15. The CDR3, as DNA: TGCGCCAGCAGCCAAGATCGTTCTAGAGTAGCGGGAGGGGGGTCCAAAAACATTCAGTACTTC. Translation gives CASSQDRSRVAGGGSKNIQYF.

This clone was found once. This chain connects TRBV6-1 to TRBJ1-6, with 9 bases matching TRBD1. CDR3 size: 15 residues. Germline assignment: CDR1 MNHNS and CDR2 SASEGT. Germline trimming cut 4 bases from V and 8 bases from J; bases unmatched to any gene: 6. The CDR3 protein is CASSAVQGAHSPLHF. CDR3 sequence (DNA): TGTGCCAGCAGTGCCGTACAGGGGGCCCATTCACCCCTCCACTTT.

This chain connects TRBV4-1 to TRBJ2-1; TRBD1 matches 8 bases. This CDR3 has 14 amino acids. Germline CDR1 reads MGHRA; CDR2 reads YSYEKL. V lost 3 bases and J lost 9; bases outside the gene matches: 7. Here the CDR3 DNA reads TGCGCCAGCAGCCACCCGCGACAGGGGAGTGAGCAGTTCTTC. This translates into CASSHPRQGSEQFF.

V usage is TRBV2 and J usage is TRBJ2-5; D remains unclear. Germline V gives CDR1 SNHLY, CDR2 FYNNEI. The ends were cut back, 8 bases at V and 5 bases at J, with 12 bases in the middle. There are 12 residues in the CDR3. CDR3 DNA: TGTGCCAGCTCAGCATTAGGGGAGACCCAGTACTTC. Translated, it gives CASSALGETQYF.

This chain uses TRBV7-9 with TRBJ1-2; no clear D. CDR1 is SEHNR, CDR2 FQNEAQ, per germline (reference sequence). V lost 4 bases to trimming and J lost 6 bases, with 15 bases between them. CDR3 length equals 14 residues. In nucleotides, the CDR3 is TGTGCCAGCAGCTGGCACAGTAACCTAAATGGCTACACCTTC. Its translation: CASSWHSNLNGYTF.

Judged by abundance, this clone is large. J is TRBJ1-6 and V is TRBV4-1; 7 bases match TRBD1. The CDR3 totals 15 residues. Germline trimming cut 3 bases from V and 4 bases from J; bases unmatched to any gene: 3. Germline CDR1 MGHRA, CDR2 YSYEKL. CDR3 DNA sequence: TGCGCCAGCAGCCAGCCGGGACAGTATAATTCACCCCTCCACTTT. Translation: CASSQPGQYNSPLHF.

CDR3 residues: CASSGTTGAYNEQFF. In DNA, the CDR3 is TGTGCCAGCAGCGGGACGACAGGGGCATACAATGAGCAGTTCTTC. This chain connects TRBV9 to TRBJ2-1; 8 bases line up with TRBD1. Germline CDR1 is SGDLS and CDR2 is YYNGEE. V was pared by 3 bases and J by 4 bases, with 6 bases of the junction left unmatched. CDR3 length: 15 residues.

The chain uses TRBV28 and TRBJ1-2; weak D call: TRBD1 (5 bases). The CDR3 has 13 amino acids. Germline V gene sequence: CDR1 MDHEN, CDR2 SYDVKM. Trimming stripped 7 bases from V and 6 bases from J, with 15 bases between. The CDR3 nucleotides read TGTGCCAGCACTCAAACCGACAGAGATGGCTACACCTTC. Translation: CASTQTDRDGYTF.

This sequence joins TRBV28 and TRBJ1-2; D gene unclear. The germline V gene has CDR1 MDHEN and CDR2 SYDVKM. Trimming took off 6 bases at V and 3 bases at J, with 8 bases between the two ends. The CDR3 is 12 residues long. CDR3 amino acids: CASRRLDYGYTF. The DNA of the CDR3 is TGTGCCAGCAGACGGTTGGACTATGGCTACACCTTC.

The gene calls are TRBV7-9 and TRBJ2-7; 9 bases match TRBD1. The CDR3 totals 14 residues. With 7 bases clipped from V and 5 bases from J, the junction kept 9 bases outside the gene matches. Germline CDR1 reads SEHNR; CDR2 reads FQNEAQ (reference sequence). The CDR3 sequence is CASTVGQGPHEQYF. For the CDR3, the DNA is TGTGCCAGCACCGTAGGACAGGGGCCCCACGAGCAGTACTTC.

A remark on this clone: At one end the junction does not follow the germline gene, possibly because of a read error. The CDR3 reads CASSLLVTGAFF. CDR3 bases: TGTGCCAGCAGTTTATTGGTAACTGGAGCTTTCTTT. The V and J genes are TRBV28 and TRBJ1-1; D gene uncertain. The germline V gene encodes CDR1 MDHEN and CDR2 SYDVKM. The CDR3 spans 12 residues. The whole variable domain, filled in from reference TRBV28 and TRBJ1-1, reads DVKVTQSSRYLVKRTGEKVFLECVQDMDHENMFWYRQDPGLGLRLIYFSYDVKMKEKGDIPEGYSVSREKKERFSLILESASTNQTSMYLCASSLLVTGAFFGQGTRLTVV.

V gene TRBV7-9 combines with J gene TRBJ1-4; 7 bases align to TRBD1. V was clipped by 6 bases and J by 7 bases; unmatched bases: 8. Germline CDR1 is SEHNR and CDR2 is FQNEAQ (reference sequence). The CDR3 length is 14 residues. CDR3 DNA sequence: TGTGCCAGCAGTAGTGGGACAGCGAGTGAAAAACTGTTTTTT. Its translation is CASSSGTASEKLFF.

The V gene is TRBV30, the J gene TRBJ1-4; 9 nucleotides align to TRBD1. The V gene's germline CDR1 is GTSNPN and CDR2 SVGIG (reference sequence). The CDR3 totals 15 residues. Trimming cost V 3 bases and J 8 bases; bases outside gene matches: 10. Here the CDR3 reads CAWREGQGQWEKLFF. CDR3 coding DNA: TGTGCCTGGAGGGAAGGACAGGGGCAGTGGGAAAAACTGTTTTTT.

The chain links TRBV11-2 to TRBJ2-7, with 9 nucleotides matching TRBD1. The CDR3 totals 14 residues. CDR1 and CDR2 (germline): SGHAT, FQNNGV. After removal of 5 bases from V and 6 bases from J, the junction contained 8 bases not matched to a gene. CDR3 residues: CASSGGQGISEQYF. In DNA, the CDR3 is TGTGCCAGCAGCGGAGGACAGGGGATTAGCGAGCAGTACTTC.

The V and J genes are TRBV7-9 and TRBJ1-3; no clear D. The CDR3 contains 15 residues. Trimming left V 7 bases short and J 0 bases short, with 13 bases between. Germline V lookup: CDR1 SEHNR, CDR2 FQNEAQ (reference sequence). CDR3 protein: CASTDNTASGNTIYF. The DNA for the CDR3 is TGTGCCAGCACCGACAACACGGCCTCTGGAAACACCATATATTTT.

The rearrangement joins TRBV7-3 to TRBJ2-3; D possibly corresponds to TRBD1 (5 bases). Germline V gene lookup returns CDR1 SGHTA and CDR2 FQGTGA. V was cut by 3 bases and J by 0 bases, with 10 bases left in between. The CDR3 sequence is 15 residues long. The CDR3 spells CASSFDGASTDTQYF. CDR3 DNA: TGTGCCAGCAGCTTTGATGGGGCTAGCACAGATACGCAGTATTTT.

J is TRBJ1-1 and V is TRBV4-2, with TRBD1 matching 7 bases. The CDR3 runs 15 residues. Germline V lookup: CDR1 LGHNA, CDR2 YNFKEQ. V shed 4 bases and J 1 base; nucleotides not matched to a gene: 6. The CDR3 region has the DNA TGTGCCAGCAGCCTTACCGGGACAGCGAACACTGAAGCTTTCTTT. Amino acid sequence: CASSLTGTANTEAFF.

The rearrangement joins TRBV9 to TRBJ1-2; D is unresolved. The germline gives CDR1 SGDLS, CDR2 YYNGEE. Trimming stripped 0 bases from V and 4 bases from J, with 13 bases between. This CDR3 has 15 amino acids. CDR3 sequence reads: CASSVDPLGSYGYTF. The DNA for the CDR3 is TGTGCCAGCAGCGTAGACCCTCTCGGTTCCTATGGCTACACCTTC.